A single sample gave rise to the 26 T cell receptor beta chains below, sequenced in a study of identical twins. TCRdb reanalysed the 5' RACE reads using MiXCR and keeps one entry per CDR3 protein. Of 200,000 to 250,000 distinct CDR3 sequences detected, over 5% appear once; the ten largest clones hold roughly 15%. The sample was also linked to a second study, of T cells expressing NK-cell markers.

The sample comprised CD8+ T cells sorted from blood. The receptors derive from a woman aged 18-29 years in good health.

The gene calls are TRBV7-6 and TRBJ1-1; TRBD1 might be the D (5 bases). Trimming pared 0 bases from V and 0 bases from J, leaving 5 bases between. From germline, CDR1 is SGHVS and CDR2 FNYEAQ. The CDR3 covers 14 residues. As DNA, the CDR3 is TGTGCCAGCAGCTTAGCAGGGGTGAACACTGAAGCTTTCTTT. The encoded protein is CASSLAGVNTEAFF.

There are many counts of this clonotype. The chain has TRBV27 and TRBJ2-7, with 8 bases aligning to TRBD1. CDR1 is MNHEY and CDR2 is SMNVEV in the germline V gene (reference sequence). CDR3 length: 14 amino acids. With V trimmed by 8 bases and J by 4 bases, 10 bases remained unmatched. CDR3 nucleotide sequence: TGTGCCAGCGCCGAGACAGGGGTAGCGTACGAGCAGTACTTC. Amino acid sequence: CASAETGVAYEQYF.

This clonotype was found a few times. The gene calls are TRBV27 and TRBJ2-1; unclear D gene. The CDR3 has 13 amino acids. Trimming took off 0 bases at V and 6 bases at J, with 6 bases between the two ends. CDR1 and CDR2 from the germline V gene are MNHEY and SMNVEV (reference sequence). The CDR3: CASSLSRANEQFF. The CDR3 bases are TGTGCCAGCAGTTTATCCAGAGCCAATGAGCAGTTCTTC.

This clonotype came up a few times. The V and J genes are TRBV27 and TRBJ2-5, with D perhaps TRBD2 (5 bases). The CDR3 spans 16 residues. The V end lost 0 bases, the J end lost 3 bases, and 14 bases lay between the germline ends. Germline CDR1 MNHEY, CDR2 SMNVEV (reference sequence). CDR3 nucleotide sequence: TGTGCCAGCAGTTTATCTGCGGGCGCCGGAGAAGAGACCCAGTACTTC. It encodes CASSLSAGAGEETQYF.

The rearrangement links TRBV5-1 to TRBJ1-1; 9 positions match TRBD1. CDR1 is SGHRS and CDR2 is YFSETQ in the germline V gene. The trim removed 1 base at V and 6 bases at J, leaving 10 bases unmatched. This CDR3 spans 16 amino acids. CDR3 bases: TGCGCCAGCAGCTTGTGGGGGACAGGGCAGATCGCTGAAGCTTTCTTT. Its protein product is CASSLWGTGQIAEAFF.

This clonotype was seen only a few times. The chain uses TRBV9 and TRBJ2-7; the match to TRBD1 covers 8 bases. The germline V gene encodes CDR1 SGDLS and CDR2 YYNGEE. The CDR3 contains 14 residues. J gave up 5 bases and V 4 bases, and 8 bases lay outside the gene matches. CDR3 sequence: CASSRGTGGDEQYF. The CDR3 nucleotides read TGTGCCAGCAGCAGGGGGACAGGTGGCGACGAGCAGTACTTC.

This clonotype occurred many times. This sequence joins TRBV15 and TRBJ2-7; 7 nucleotides match TRBD1. CDR1 LNHNV and CDR2 YYDKDF come from the germline V gene (reference sequence). This CDR3 has 15 residues. The J segment lost 0 bases and the V segment lost 2 bases, leaving 4 bases of the junction unmatched. CDR3 residues: CATSRRQGTSYEQYF. The CDR3 DNA follows: TGTGCCACCAGCAGAAGACAGGGAACCTCCTACGAGCAGTACTTC.

The chain uses TRBV11-2 and TRBJ2-2; D is undetermined. Germline V CDR1 and CDR2: SGHAT, FQNNGV. CDR3 length equals 17 residues. Trimming removed 1 base at V and 7 bases at J, with 19 bases between. The CDR3 DNA reads as TGTGCCAGCAGCTTAGGGAAGGGCCACTACGTAGGCGGGGAGCTGTTTTTT. Protein product: CASSLGKGHYVGGELFF.

This clonotype was counted between two and nine times. The chain employs TRBV12-3 or TRBV12-4 and TRBJ2-7, with D unresolved. The CDR3 loop spans 11 amino acids. V dropped 0 bases and J dropped 12 bases, with 9 bases sitting between them. The CDR3 region is CASSLASRWYF. The DNA of the CDR3 is TGTGCCAGCAGTTTAGCTTCTCGGTGGTACTTC.

This clonotype has a count of ten or more. The rearrangement joins TRBV9 to TRBJ2-3, with a possible D match to TRBD2 (5 bases). Germline loops: CDR1 SGDLS, CDR2 YYNGEE. The CDR3 has 17 residues. Between the trimmed V and J ends, which lost 3 bases and 2 bases, there was a span of 19 bases. The CDR3 sequence: CASSDQSREGYTDTQYF. The CDR3 DNA sequence: TGTGCCAGCAGCGACCAGAGCCGGGAAGGATACACAGATACGCAGTATTTT.

A few counts support this clonotype. The chain has TRBV5-6 and TRBJ2-7; D uncertain. V was trimmed by 1 base and J by 6 bases, leaving 14 bases between them. In germline, CDR1 is SGHDT, CDR2 YYEEEE. This CDR3 is built from 14 residues. The CDR3 nucleotides are TGTGCCAGCAGCTTGTCTCTGCTCGAGGCCGAGCAGTACTTC. This codes for CASSLSLLEAEQYF. Full variable domain (remainder filled in from reference TRBV5-6 and TRBJ2-7): DAGVTQSPTHLIKTRGQQVTLRCSPKSGHDTVSWYQQALGQGPQFIFQYYEEEERQRGNFPDRFSGHQFPNYSSELNVNALLLGDSALYLCASSLSLLEAEQYFGPGTRLTVT.

This sequence joins TRBV23-1 and TRBJ1-6, with D possibly being TRBD1 (5 bases). TRBV23-1 is noted as an ORF with a role that remains uncertain. The CDR3 is 15 residues long. The V and J ends lost 0 bases and 7 bases respectively, with 10 bases between them. In DNA, the CDR3 is TGCGCCAGCAGTCAATCGTGGGAGGGGAATTCACCCCTCCACTTT. It encodes CASSQSWEGNSPLHF.

This clonotype was counted between two and nine times. The chain combines TRBV6-2 or TRBV6-3 with TRBJ2-6; no reliable D call. Trimming pared 0 bases from V and 1 base from J, leaving 7 bases between. The CDR3 extends over 16 amino acids. The germline V gene encodes CDR1 MNHEY and CDR2 SVGEGT. CDR3 amino acids: CASSYSIGSGANVLTF. Here the CDR3 DNA reads TGTGCCAGCAGTTACTCGATTGGATCTGGGGCCAACGTCCTGACTTTC.

In this sample, this clonotype turned up a few times. The chain uses TRBV11-1 and TRBJ2-1, with 8 positions matching TRBD2. CDR3 size: 18 residues. Germline values: CDR1 SGHAT, CDR2 FQDESV (reference sequence). V shed 5 bases and J 5 bases; nucleotides not matched to a gene: 17. CDR3 residues: CASSRLPYREGPHNEQFF. CDR3 DNA: TGTGCCAGCAGCCGCCTCCCTTACCGGGAGGGCCCCCACAATGAGCAGTTCTTC. Combining the CDR3 with reference TRBV11-1 and TRBJ2-1 gives the whole variable domain EAEVAQSPRYKITEKSQAVAFWCDPISGHATLYWYRQILGQGPELLVQFQDESVVDDSQLPKDRFSAERLKGVDSTLKIQPAELGDSAMYLCASSRLPYREGPHNEQFFGPGTRLTVL.

The J gene is TRBJ2-1, the V gene TRBV30, with 12 bases lining up with TRBD1. Per the germline V gene, CDR1 is GTSNPN and CDR2 is SVGIG (reference sequence). The CDR3 is 14 residues long. V dropped 5 bases and J dropped 4; count of bases not matched to a gene: 3. The CDR3 bases are TGTGCCTGGGGGACAGGGGGCTTATACAATGAGCAGTTCTTC. It is translated as CAWGTGGLYNEQFF. Drawing the rest from reference TRBV30 and TRBJ2-1, the complete variable domain is SQTIHQWPATLVQPVGSPLSLECTVEGTSNPNLYWYRQAAGRGLQLLFYSVGIGQISSEVPQNLSASRPQDRQFILSSKKLLLSDSGFYLCAWGTGGLYNEQFFGPGTRLTVL.

This clonotype showed up many times. The V gene is TRBV20-1, the J gene TRBJ2-1; D unresolved. This CDR3 comprises 12 residues. V lost 6 bases to trimming and J lost 0 bases, with 6 bases between them. Germline V gene data show CDR1 as DFQATT and CDR2 as SNEGSKA (reference sequence). CDR3 loop: CSAESSYNEQFF. The CDR3 nucleotides are TGCAGTGCCGAGAGCTCCTACAATGAGCAGTTCTTC.

A few counts support this clonotype. The rearrangement uses TRBV9 and TRBJ2-3; D may match TRBD1 or TRBD2 (6 bases each). The V gene's germline CDR1 is SGDLS and CDR2 YYNGEE. V dropped 2 bases and J dropped 0 bases, with 10 bases sitting between them. This CDR3 has 15 residues. The CDR3 region is CASSVGGLSTDTQYF. CDR3 in DNA: TGTGCCAGCAGCGTTGGGGGGCTCAGCACAGATACGCAGTATTTT.

This clonotype was picked up many times. The rearrangement uses TRBV15 and TRBJ2-7; 7 bases are a match to TRBD1. CDR3 length: 20 residues. The germline gives CDR1 LNHNV, CDR2 YYDKDF (reference sequence). V shed 8 bases and J 0 bases; nucleotides not matched to a gene: 25. CDR3 coding DNA: TGTGCCACCGGACGACAGGGAATCTATGCCGGATCGACCATCTCCTACGAGCAGTACTTC. Residues: CATGRQGIYAGSTISYEQYF. The full variable domain, completed using reference TRBV15 and TRBJ2-7, is DAMVIQNPRYQVTQFGKPVTLSCSQTLNHNVMYWYQQKSSQAPKLLFHYYDKDFNNEADTPDNFQSRRPNTSFCFLDIRSPGLGDTAMYLCATGRQGIYAGSTISYEQYFGPGTRLTVT.

The chain combines TRBV6-2 or TRBV6-3 with TRBJ2-1; 8 nucleotides align to TRBD2. There are 14 residues in the CDR3. The J segment lost 7 bases and the V segment lost 2 bases, leaving 4 bases of the junction unmatched. Germline V gene sequence: CDR1 MNHEY, CDR2 SVGEGT. CDR3 coding DNA: TGTGCCAGCAGTTACCGGGAGGGTATGAATGAGCAGTTCTTC. This encodes CASSYREGMNEQFF.

The chain recombines TRBV6-2 or TRBV6-3 with TRBJ2-4; D remains ambiguous. The CDR3 runs 18 residues. V lost 1 base to trimming and J lost 2 bases, with 18 bases between them. Germline V gene data show CDR1 as MNHEY and CDR2 as SVGEGT. The CDR3 region is CASSYLAYFGPPKNIQYF. The CDR3 nucleotides are TGTGCCAGCAGTTACTTGGCGTATTTCGGTCCTCCCAAAAACATTCAGTACTTC.

This clonotype came up a few times. This chain connects TRBV6-5 to TRBJ2-1, with a possible D match to TRBD2 (6 bases). The V gene lost 0 bases and the J gene lost 5 bases, with 8 bases spanning the gap. The length of the CDR3 is 14 residues. CDR1 MNHEY and CDR2 SVGAGI come from the germline V gene. CDR3 residues: CASSYSGGNNEQFF. The CDR3 nucleotides are TGTGCCAGCAGTTACTCGGGGGGAAACAATGAGCAGTTCTTC.

About this clonotype: At one end, the junction sequence differs from germline, possibly due to a read error. This CDR3 is CATSYKESSYNEQFF. The CDR3 region has the DNA TGCGCCACCAGCTACAAGGAGAGCTCCTACAATGAGCAGTTCTTC. This chain joins TRBV5-1 and TRBJ2-1; D gene unclear. The CDR3 spans 15 residues. Germline loops: CDR1 SGHRS, CDR2 YFSETQ.

By proportion, this clonotype is medium-sized. The rearrangement links TRBV20-1 to TRBJ2-7, with 7 bases that match TRBD2. Unmatched junction bases numbered 10, after V lost 6 bases and J lost 2 bases. This CDR3 has 14 residues. From germline, CDR1 is DFQATT and CDR2 SNEGSKA (reference sequence). The CDR3 DNA reads TGCAGTGCCTCCCAGCGGGGCGGTGCCTACGAGCAGTACTTC. Translation: CSASQRGGAYEQYF.

This clonotype was found many times. V is TRBV12-3 or TRBV12-4 and J is TRBJ2-2, with D possibly called TRBD1 or TRBD2 (5 bases each). Trimming left V 6 bases short and J 4 bases short, with 21 bases between. This CDR3 comprises 17 residues. CDR3 amino acids: CASSRGATPSVTGELFF. The CDR3 region has the DNA TGTGCCAGCAGCCGAGGGGCGACTCCAAGCGTCACCGGGGAGCTGTTTTTT.

This clonotype has at least ten counts. The chain is built from TRBV12-3 or TRBV12-4 and TRBJ1-5; D remains unclear. V was trimmed by 5 bases and J by 11 bases, leaving 13 bases between them. This CDR3 has 12 amino acids. Written as DNA, the CDR3 is TGTGCCAGCAGTCCGGACGTCCGGGCCCAGCATTTT. Translated: CASSPDVRAQHF.

The genes are TRBV12-3 or TRBV12-4 and TRBJ2-2, with 14 bases that match TRBD2. Losses at the gene ends were 10 bases for V and 6 bases for J; bases not matched to a gene: 16. This CDR3 is built from 18 residues. The CDR3 DNA reads as TGTGCCATCAGCTTAACACCGGGACTAGCGGGAGCAGCCGGGGAGCTGTTTTTT. This translates into CAISLTPGLAGAAGELFF.